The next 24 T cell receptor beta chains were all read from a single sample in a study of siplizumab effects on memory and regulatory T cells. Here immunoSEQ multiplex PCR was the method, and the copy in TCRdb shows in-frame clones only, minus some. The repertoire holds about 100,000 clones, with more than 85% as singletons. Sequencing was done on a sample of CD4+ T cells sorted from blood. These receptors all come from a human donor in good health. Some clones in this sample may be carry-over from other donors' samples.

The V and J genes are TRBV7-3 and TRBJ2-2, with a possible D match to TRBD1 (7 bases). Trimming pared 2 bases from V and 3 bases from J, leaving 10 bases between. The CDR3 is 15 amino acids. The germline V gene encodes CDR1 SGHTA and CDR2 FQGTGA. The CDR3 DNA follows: TGTGCCAGCAGCTTACAGGGGGGAGACACCGGGGAGCTGTTTTTT. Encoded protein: CASSLQGGDTGELFF.

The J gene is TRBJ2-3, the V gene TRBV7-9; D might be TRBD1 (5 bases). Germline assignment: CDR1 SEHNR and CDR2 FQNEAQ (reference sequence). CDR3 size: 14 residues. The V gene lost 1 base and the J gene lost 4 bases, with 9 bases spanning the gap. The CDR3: CASSLGGAADTQYF. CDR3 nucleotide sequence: TGTGCCAGCAGCTTAGGTGGGGCTGCAGATACGCAGTATTTT. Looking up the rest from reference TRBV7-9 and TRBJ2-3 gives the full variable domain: DTGVSQNPRHKITKRGQNVTFRCDPISEHNRLYWYRQTLGQGPEFLTYFQNEAQLEKSRLLSDRFSAERPKGSFSTLEIQRTEQGDSAMYLCASSLGGAADTQYFGPGTRLTVL.

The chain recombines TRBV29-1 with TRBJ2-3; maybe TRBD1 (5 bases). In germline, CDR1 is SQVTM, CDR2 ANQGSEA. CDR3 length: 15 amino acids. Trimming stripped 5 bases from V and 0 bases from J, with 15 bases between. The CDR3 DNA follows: TGCAGCGTTAATCGCAGGGTAGGGAGCACAGATACGCAGTATTTT. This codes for CSVNRRVGSTDTQYF.

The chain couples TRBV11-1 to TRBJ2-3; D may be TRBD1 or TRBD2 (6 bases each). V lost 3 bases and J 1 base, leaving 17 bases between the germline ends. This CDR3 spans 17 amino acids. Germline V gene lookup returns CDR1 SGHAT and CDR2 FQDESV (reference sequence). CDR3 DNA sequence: TGTGCCAGCAGCTTGGGGGCCGGGACTCGCCGCACAGATACGCAGTATTTT. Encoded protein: CASSLGAGTRRTDTQYF.

CDR3: CASSQEKKWTGLNTEAFF. The CDR3 bases are TGTGCCAGCAGCCAAGAAAAGAAGTGGACAGGCTTGAACACTGAAGCTTTCTTT. J is TRBJ1-1 and V is TRBV14, with 7 bases that match TRBD1. Germline V gene sequence: CDR1 SGHDN, CDR2 FVKESK. V lost 0 bases and J lost 0; bases outside the gene matches: 10. This CDR3 is built from 18 residues.

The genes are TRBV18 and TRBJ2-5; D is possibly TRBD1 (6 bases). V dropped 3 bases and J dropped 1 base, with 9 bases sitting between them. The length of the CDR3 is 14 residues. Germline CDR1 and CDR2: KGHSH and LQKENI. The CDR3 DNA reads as TGTGCCAGCTCACCGACAGGAGCCCAAGAGACCCAGTACTTC. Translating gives CASSPTGAQETQYF.

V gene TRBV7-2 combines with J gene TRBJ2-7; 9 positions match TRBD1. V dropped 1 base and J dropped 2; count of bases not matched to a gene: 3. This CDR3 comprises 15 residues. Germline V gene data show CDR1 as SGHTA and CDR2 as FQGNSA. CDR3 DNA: TGTGCCAGCAGCTTAGGAGGGACAGGGACCTACGAGCAGTACTTC. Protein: CASSLGGTGTYEQYF.

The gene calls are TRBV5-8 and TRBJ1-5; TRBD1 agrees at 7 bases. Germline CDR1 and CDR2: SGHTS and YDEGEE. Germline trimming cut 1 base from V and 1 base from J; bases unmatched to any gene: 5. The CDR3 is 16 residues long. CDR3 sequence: CASSLLGQTSNQPQHF. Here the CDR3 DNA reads TGTGCCAGCAGCTTGTTGGGACAGACAAGCAATCAGCCCCAGCATTTT. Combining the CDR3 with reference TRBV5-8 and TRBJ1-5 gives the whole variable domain EAGVTQSPTHLIKTRGQQATLRCSPISGHTSVYWYQQALGLGLQFLLWYDEGEERNRGNFPPRFSGRQFPNYSSELNVNALELEDSALYLCASSLLGQTSNQPQHFGDGTRLSIL.

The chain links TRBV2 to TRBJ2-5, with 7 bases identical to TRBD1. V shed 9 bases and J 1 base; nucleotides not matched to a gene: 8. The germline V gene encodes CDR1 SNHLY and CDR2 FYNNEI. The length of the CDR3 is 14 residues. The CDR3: CASLGTAVQETQYF. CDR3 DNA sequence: TGTGCCAGTCTGGGGACAGCGGTCCAAGAGACCCAGTACTTC.

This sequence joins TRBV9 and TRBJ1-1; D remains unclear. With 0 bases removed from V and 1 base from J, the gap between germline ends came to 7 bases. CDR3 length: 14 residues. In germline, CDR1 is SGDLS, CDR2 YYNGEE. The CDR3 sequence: CASSVASRNTEAFF. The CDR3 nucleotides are TGTGCCAGCAGCGTAGCAAGTAGGAACACTGAAGCTTTCTTT.

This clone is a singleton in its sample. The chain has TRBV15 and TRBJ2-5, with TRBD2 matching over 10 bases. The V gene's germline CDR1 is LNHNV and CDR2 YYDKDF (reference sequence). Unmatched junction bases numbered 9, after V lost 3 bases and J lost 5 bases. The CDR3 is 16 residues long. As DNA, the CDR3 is TGTGCCACCAGCAGCTTTATCCCGACTAGCGGGGAGACCCAGTACTTC. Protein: CATSSFIPTSGETQYF.

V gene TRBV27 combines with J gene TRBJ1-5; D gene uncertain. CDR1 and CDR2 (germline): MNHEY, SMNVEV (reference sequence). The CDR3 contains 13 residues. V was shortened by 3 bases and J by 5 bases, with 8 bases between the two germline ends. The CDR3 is CASSFSGYQPQHF. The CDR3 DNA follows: TGTGCCAGCAGTTTTTCGGGATATCAGCCCCAGCATTTT.

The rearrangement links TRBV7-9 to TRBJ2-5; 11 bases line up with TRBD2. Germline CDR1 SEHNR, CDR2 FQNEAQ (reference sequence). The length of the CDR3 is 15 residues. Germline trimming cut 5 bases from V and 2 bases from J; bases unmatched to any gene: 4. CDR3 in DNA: TGTGCCAGCAGCATCCGACTAGCGGGGCAAGAGACCCAGTACTTC. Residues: CASSIRLAGQETQYF.

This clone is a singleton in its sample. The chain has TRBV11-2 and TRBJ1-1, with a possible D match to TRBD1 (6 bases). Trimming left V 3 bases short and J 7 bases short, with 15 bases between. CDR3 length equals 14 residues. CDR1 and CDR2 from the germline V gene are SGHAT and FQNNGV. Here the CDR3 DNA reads TGTGCCAGCAGCTTCTCCAGGGGAGCGGTTGAAGCTTTCTTT. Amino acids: CASSFSRGAVEAFF.

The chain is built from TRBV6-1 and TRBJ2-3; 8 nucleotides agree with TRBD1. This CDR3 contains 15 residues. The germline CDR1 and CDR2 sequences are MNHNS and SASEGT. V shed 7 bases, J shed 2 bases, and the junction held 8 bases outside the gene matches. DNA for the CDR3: TGTGCCAGCACCGAGGGGCAGGGGGCCACAGATACGCAGTATTTT. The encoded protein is CASTEGQGATDTQYF.

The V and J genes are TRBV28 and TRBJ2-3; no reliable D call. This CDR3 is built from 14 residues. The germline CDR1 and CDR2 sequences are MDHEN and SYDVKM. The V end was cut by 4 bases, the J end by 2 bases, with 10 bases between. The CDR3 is CASSSPLFTDTQYF. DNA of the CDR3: TGTGCCAGCAGTTCTCCTTTATTCACAGATACGCAGTATTTT.

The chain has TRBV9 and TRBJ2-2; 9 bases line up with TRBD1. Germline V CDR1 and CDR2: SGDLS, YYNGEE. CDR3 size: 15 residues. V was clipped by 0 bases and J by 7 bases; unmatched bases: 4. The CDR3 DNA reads TGTGCCAGCAGCGTAGAAGGACAGGGGCACGGGGAGCTGTTTTTT. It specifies CASSVEGQGHGELFF.

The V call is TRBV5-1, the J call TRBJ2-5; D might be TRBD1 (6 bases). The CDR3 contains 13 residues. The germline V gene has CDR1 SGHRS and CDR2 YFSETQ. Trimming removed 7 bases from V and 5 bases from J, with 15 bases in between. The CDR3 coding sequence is TGCGCCAGCTCCCGCGGTACAGGGGAGACCCAGTACTTC. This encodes CASSRGTGETQYF.

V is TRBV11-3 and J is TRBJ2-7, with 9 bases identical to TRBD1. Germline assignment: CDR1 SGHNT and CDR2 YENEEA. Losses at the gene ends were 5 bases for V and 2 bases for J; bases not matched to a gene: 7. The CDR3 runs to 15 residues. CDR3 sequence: CASSPRTGVPYEQYF. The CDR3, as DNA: TGTGCCAGCAGCCCCCGGACAGGGGTCCCCTACGAGCAGTACTTC.

CDR3 amino acids: CASRRDRGAYEQYF. DNA for the CDR3: TGTGCCAGCCGCCGGGACAGGGGCGCTTACGAGCAGTACTTC. This sequence joins TRBV28 and TRBJ2-7; 10 bases match TRBD1. The CDR3 is 14 residues long. From germline, CDR1 is MDHEN and CDR2 SYDVKM. V lost 8 bases and J lost 4; bases outside the gene matches: 8.

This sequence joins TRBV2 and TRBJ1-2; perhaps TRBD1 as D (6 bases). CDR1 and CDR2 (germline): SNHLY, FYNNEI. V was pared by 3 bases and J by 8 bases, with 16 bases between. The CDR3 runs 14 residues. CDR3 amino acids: CASSEGTLGRGYTF. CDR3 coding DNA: TGTGCCAGCAGTGAGGGGACACTGGGGAGGGGCTACACCTTC.

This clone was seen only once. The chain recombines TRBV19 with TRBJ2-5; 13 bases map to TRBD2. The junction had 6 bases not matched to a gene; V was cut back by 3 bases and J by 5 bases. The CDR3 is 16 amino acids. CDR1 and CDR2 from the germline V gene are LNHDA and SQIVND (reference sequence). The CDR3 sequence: CASSITSGRVWETQYF. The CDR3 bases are TGTGCCAGTAGTATCACTAGCGGGAGGGTATGGGAGACCCAGTACTTC.

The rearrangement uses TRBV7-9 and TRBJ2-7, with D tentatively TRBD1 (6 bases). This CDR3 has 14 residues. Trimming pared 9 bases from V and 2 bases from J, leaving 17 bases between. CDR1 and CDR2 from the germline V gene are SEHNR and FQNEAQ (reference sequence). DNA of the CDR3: TGTGCCAGTACCTATGACAGGACACCCTACGAGCAGTACTTC. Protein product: CASTYDRTPYEQYF.

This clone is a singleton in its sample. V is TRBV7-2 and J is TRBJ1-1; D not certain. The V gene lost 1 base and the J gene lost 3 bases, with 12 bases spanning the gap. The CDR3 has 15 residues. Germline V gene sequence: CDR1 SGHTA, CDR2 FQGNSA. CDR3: CASSLGVQRDTEAFF. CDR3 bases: TGTGCCAGCAGCTTAGGGGTTCAGAGGGACACTGAAGCTTTCTTT. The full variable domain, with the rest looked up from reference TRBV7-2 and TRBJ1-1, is GAGVSQSPSNKVTEKGKDVELRCDPISGHTALYWYRQSLGQGLEFLIYFQGNSAPDKSGLPSDRFSAERTGGSVSTLTIQRTQQEDSAVYLCASSLGVQRDTEAFFGQGTRLTVV.